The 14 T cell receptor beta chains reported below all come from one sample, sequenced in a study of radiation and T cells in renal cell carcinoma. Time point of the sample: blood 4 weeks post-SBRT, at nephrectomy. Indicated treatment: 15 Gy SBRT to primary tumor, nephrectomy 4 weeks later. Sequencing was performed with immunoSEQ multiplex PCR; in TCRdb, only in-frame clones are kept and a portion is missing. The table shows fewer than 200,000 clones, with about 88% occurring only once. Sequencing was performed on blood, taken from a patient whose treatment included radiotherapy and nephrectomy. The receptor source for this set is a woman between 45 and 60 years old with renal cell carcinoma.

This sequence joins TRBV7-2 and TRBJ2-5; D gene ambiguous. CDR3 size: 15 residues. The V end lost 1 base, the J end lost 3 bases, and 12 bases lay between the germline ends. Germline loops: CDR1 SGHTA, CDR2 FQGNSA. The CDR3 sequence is CASSLVIGREETQYF. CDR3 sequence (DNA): TGTGCCAGCAGCTTAGTGATAGGCCGAGAAGAGACCCAGTACTTC.

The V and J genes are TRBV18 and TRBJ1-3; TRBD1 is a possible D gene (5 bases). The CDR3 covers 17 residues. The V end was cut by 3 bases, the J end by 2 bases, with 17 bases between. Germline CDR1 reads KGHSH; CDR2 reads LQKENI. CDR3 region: CASSPTPGSQAGNTIYF. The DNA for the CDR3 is TGTGCCAGCTCACCCACACCAGGGTCTCAGGCTGGAAACACCATATATTTT.

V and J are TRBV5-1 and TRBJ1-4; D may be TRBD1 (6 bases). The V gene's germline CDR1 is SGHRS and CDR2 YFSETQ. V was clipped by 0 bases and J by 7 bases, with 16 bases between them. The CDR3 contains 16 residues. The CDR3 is CASSLGGGTTSEKLFF. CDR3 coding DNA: TGCGCCAGCAGCTTGGGAGGAGGGACAACGAGTGAAAAACTGTTTTTT.

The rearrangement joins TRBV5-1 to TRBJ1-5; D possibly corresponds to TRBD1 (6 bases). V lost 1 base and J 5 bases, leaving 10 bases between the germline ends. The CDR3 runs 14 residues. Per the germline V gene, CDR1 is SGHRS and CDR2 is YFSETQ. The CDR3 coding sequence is TGCGCCAGCAGCTTGTTTGCAGGGGATCAGCCCCAGCATTTT. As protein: CASSLFAGDQPQHF.

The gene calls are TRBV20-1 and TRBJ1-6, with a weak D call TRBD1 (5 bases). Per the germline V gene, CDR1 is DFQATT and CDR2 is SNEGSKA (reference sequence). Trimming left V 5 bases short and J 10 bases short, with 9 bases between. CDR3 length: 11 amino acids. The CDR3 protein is CSAGGESPLHF. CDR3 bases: TGCAGTGCTGGGGGGGAGTCACCCCTCCACTTT.

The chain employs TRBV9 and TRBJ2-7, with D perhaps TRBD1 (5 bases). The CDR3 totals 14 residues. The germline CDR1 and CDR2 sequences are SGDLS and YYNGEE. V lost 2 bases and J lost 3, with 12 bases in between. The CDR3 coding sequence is TGTGCCAGCAGCGTTGGACATCAGATCTACGAGCAGTACTTC. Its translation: CASSVGHQIYEQYF.

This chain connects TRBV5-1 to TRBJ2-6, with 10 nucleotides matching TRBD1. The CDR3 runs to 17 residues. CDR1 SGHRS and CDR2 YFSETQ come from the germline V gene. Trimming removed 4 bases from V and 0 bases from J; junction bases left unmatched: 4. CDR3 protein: CASSSGTGVSGANVLTF. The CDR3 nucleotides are TGCGCCAGCAGCAGCGGGACAGGGGTCTCTGGGGCCAACGTCCTGACTTTC. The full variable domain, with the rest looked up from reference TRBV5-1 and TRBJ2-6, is KAGVTQTPRYLIKTRGQQVTLSCSPISGHRSVSWYQQTPGQGLQFLFEYFSETQRNKGNFPGRFSGRQFSNSRSEMNVSTLELGDSALYLCASSSGTGVSGANVLTFGAGSRLTVL.

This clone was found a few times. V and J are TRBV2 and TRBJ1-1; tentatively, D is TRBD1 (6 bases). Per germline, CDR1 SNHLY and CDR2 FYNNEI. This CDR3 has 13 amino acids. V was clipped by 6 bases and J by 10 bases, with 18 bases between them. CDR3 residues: CASSASGGTGAFF. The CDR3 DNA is TGTGCCAGCAGCGCCTCTGGGGGCACGGGAGCTTTCTTT.

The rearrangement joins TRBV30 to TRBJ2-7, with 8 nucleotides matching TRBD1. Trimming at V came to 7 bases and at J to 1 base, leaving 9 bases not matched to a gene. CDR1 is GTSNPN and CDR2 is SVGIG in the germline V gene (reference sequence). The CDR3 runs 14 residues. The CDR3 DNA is TGTGCCTTTATGTCACAGGGGGTTTCCTACGAGCAGTACTTC. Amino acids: CAFMSQGVSYEQYF.

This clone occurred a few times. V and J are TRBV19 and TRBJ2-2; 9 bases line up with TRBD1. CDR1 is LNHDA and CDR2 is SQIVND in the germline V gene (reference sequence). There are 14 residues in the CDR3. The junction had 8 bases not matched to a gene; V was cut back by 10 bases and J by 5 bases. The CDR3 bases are TGTGCCACCTCCGGGACAGGGTTTACCGGGGAGCTGTTTTTT. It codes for CATSGTGFTGELFF.

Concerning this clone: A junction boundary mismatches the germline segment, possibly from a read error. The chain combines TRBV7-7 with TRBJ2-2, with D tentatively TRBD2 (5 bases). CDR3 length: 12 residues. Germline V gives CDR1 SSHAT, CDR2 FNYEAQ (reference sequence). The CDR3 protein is CASSKDSGELFF. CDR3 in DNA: TGTGCTAGCAGTAAGGACTCCGGGGAGCTGTTTTTT. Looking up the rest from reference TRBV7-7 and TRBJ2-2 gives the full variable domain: GAGVSQSPRYKVTKRGQDVTLRCDPISSHATLYWYQQALGQGPEFLTYFNYEAQPDKSGLPSDRFSAERPEGSISTLTIQRTEQRDSAMYRCASSKDSGELFFGEGSRLTVL.

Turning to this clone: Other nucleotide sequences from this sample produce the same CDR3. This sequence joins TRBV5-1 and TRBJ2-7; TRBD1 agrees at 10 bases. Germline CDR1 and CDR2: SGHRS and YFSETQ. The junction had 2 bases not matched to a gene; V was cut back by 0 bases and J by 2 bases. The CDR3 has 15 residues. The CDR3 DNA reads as TGCGCCAGCAGCTTGGGTGGACAGGGGGCCTACGAGCAGTACTTC. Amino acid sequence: CASSLGGQGAYEQYF.

In nucleotides, the CDR3 is TGTGCCAGCAGCTCCTTTACAAGGGCTAACACCGGGGAGCTGTTTTTT. Translation: CASSSFTRANTGELFF. The chain carries TRBV7-9 and TRBJ2-2; D not certain. The CDR3 totals 16 residues. Trimming took off 4 bases at V and 2 bases at J, with 14 bases between the two ends. The germline V gene has CDR1 SEHNR and CDR2 FQNEAQ (reference sequence).

This CDR3 is CASSPGQGVNYGYTF. Written as DNA, the CDR3 is TGTGCCAGCAGCCCGGGACAGGGGGTGAACTATGGCTACACCTTC. The chain employs TRBV5-5 and TRBJ1-2, with 11 bases that match TRBD1. The junction had 4 bases not matched to a gene; V was cut back by 4 bases and J by 2 bases. The CDR3 has 15 residues. Germline CDR1 and CDR2: SGHKS and YYEKEE (reference sequence).